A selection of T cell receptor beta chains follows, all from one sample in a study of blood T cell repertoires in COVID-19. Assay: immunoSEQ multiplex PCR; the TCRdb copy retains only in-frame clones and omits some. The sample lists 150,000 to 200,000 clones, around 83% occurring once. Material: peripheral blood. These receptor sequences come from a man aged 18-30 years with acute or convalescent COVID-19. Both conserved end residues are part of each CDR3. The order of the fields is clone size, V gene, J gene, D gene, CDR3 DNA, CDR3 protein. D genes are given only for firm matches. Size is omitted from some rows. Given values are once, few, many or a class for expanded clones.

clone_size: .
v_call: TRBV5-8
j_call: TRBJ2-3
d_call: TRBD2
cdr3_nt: TGTGCCAGCACCCTGGGGACTAGCGGCACAGATACGCAGTATTTT
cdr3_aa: CASTLGTSGTDTQYF

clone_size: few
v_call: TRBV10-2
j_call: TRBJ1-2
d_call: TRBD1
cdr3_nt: TGCGCCAGCCATCTAACCCGGGACAGGGGTGGCTACACCTTC
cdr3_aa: CASHLTRDRGGYTF

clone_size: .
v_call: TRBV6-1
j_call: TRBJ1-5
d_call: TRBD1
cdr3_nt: TGTGCCAGCAGTGCCTGGCGGGACAGGGGTGGGCAGCCCCAGCATTTT
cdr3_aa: CASSAWRDRGGQPQHF

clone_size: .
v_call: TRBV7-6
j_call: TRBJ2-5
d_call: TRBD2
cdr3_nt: TGTGCCAGCAGCTCAATCGGGCGGGGGGCGGTGGAGACCCAGTACTTC
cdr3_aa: CASSSIGRGAVETQYF

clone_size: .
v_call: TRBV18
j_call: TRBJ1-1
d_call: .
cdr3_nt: TGTGCCAGCTCACGAACGGCGCAGGCTGAAGCTTTCTTT
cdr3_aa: CASSRTAQAEAFF

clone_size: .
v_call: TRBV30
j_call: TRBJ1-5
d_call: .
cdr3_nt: TGTGCCTGGAGTGTTTTTGGCGGGGGCGATCAGCCCCAGCATTTT
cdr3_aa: CAWSVFGGGDQPQHF

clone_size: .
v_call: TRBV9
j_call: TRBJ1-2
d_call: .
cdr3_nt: TGTGCCAGCAGCACACAGGCTATCTATGGCTACACCTTC
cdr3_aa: CASSTQAIYGYTF

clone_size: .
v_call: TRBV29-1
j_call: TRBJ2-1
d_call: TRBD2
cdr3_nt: TGCAGCGTTGACGGGACTAGCGGTTCCCGCTCCTACAATGAGCAGTTCTTC
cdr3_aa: CSVDGTSGSRSYNEQFF

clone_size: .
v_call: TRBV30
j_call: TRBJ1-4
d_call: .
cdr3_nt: TGTGCCTGGAGTGTACCTGTAACTGCAACTAATGAAAAACTGTTTTTT
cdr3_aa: CAWSVPVTATNEKLFF

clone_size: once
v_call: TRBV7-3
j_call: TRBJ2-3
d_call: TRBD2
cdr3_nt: TGTGCCAGCAGCTTTCGGGGGGGCAGCACAGATACGCAGTATTTT
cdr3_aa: CASSFRGGSTDTQYF

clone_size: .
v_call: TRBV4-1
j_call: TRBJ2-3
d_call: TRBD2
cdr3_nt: TGCGCCAGCAGCCAAGATCCGGAGCGGGGGGCAGATACGCAGTATTTT
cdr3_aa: CASSQDPERGADTQYF

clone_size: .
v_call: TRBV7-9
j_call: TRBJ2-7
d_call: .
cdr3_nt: TGTGCCAGCAGCTCTGGACAGTTCAACGAGCAGTACTTC
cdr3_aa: CASSSGQFNEQYF

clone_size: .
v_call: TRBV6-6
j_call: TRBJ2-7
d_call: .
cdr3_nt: TGTGCCAGCAGTTACGGCTCAGGGTACTACGAGCAGTACTTC
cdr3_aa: CASSYGSGYYEQYF

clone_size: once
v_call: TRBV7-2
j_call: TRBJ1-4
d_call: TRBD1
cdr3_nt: TGTGCCAGCAGCTTCCAGGGGGCCACTAATGAAAAACTGTTTTTT
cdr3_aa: CASSFQGATNEKLFF

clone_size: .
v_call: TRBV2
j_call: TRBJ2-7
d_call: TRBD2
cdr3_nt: TGTGCCAGCCGAGGGGATAGCGGGGGGGCTTACGAGCAGTACTTC
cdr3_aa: CASRGDSGGAYEQYF

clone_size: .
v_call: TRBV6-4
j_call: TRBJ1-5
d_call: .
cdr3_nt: TGTGCCAGCAGCCGGACAGACAATCAGCCCCAGCATTTT
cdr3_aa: CASSRTDNQPQHF

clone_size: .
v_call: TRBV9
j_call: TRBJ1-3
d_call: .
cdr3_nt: TGTGCCAGCAGCACAAGCTGGGCTAGAAACACCATATATTTT
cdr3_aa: CASSTSWARNTIYF

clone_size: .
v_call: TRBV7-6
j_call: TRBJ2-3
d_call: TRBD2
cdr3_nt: TGTGCCAGCAGCTTAGGGCGGGGGGGCGGAGATACGCAGTATTTT
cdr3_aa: CASSLGRGGGDTQYF

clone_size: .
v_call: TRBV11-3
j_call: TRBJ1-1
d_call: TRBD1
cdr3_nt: TGTGCCAGCAGCCAGACAGGGGGCACTGAAGCTTTCTTT
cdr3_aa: CASSQTGGTEAFF

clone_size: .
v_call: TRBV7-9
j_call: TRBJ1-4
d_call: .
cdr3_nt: TGTGCCAGCAGCTTAGACAGGAATGAAAAACTGTTTTTT
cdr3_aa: CASSLDRNEKLFF

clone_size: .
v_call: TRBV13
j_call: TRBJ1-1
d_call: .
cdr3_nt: TGTGCCAGCAGCTTAGGGGCTGGGAGTCTACCGAACACTGAAGCTTTCTTT
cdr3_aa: CASSLGAGSLPNTEAFF

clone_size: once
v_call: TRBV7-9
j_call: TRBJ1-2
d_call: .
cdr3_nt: TGTGCCAGCAGGGCGGGGGGATCTAACTATGGCTACACCTTC
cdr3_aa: CASRAGGSNYGYTF

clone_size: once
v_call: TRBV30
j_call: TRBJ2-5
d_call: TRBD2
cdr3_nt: TGTGCCTGGAGGGGTGTCGGACTAGCGGGGGGAGAGACCCAGTACTTC
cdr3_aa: CAWRGVGLAGGETQYF

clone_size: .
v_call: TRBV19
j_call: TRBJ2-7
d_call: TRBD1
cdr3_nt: TGTGCCAGTACCCTGACAGGGGAAGGCAGGAACGAGCAGTACTTC
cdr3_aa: CASTLTGEGRNEQYF

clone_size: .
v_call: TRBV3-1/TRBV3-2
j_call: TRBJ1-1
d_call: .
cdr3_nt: TGTGCCAGCAGCCAAGGGGGGGTAGTAGGAACTGAAGCTTTCTTT
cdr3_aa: CASSQGGVVGTEAFF

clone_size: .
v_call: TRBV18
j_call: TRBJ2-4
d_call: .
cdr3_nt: TGTGCCAGCTCACCACAGGGAGTAGCCAAAAACATTCAGTACTTC
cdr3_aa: CASSPQGVAKNIQYF

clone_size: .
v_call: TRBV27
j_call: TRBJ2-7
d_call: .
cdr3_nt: TGTGCCAGCAGTTTAAGGGGCAGAGCCTACGAGCAGTACTTC
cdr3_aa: CASSLRGRAYEQYF

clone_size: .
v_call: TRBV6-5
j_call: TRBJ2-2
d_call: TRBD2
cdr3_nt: TGTGCCAGCAGTTACATGTGGGGGGGAGGCGGGGAGCTGTTTTTT
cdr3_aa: CASSYMWGGGGELFF

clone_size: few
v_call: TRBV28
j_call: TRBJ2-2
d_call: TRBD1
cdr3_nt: TGTGCCAGCAGTAGGACAGGGGACGGCACCGGGGAGCTGTTTTTT
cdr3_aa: CASSRTGDGTGELFF

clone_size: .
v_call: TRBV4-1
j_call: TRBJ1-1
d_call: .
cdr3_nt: TGCGCCAGCAGCCAAACAGGTTCTGGCGACACTGAAGCTTTCTTT
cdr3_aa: CASSQTGSGDTEAFF

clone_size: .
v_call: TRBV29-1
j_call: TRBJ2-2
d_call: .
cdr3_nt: TGCAGCGTTCGCGCGGGTGCCGGGGAGCTGTTTTTT
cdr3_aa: CSVRAGAGELFF

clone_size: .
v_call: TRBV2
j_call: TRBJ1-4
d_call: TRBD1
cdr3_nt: TGTGCCAGCACCCCGTCCCGGGACAGTTCGGGGAAACTGTTTTTT
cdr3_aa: CASTPSRDSSGKLFF

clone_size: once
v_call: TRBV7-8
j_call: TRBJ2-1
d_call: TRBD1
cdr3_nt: TGTGCCAGCAGCCTCAGCACCGGGACAGGGAGTCGCAATGAGCAGTTCTTC
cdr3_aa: CASSLSTGTGSRNEQFF

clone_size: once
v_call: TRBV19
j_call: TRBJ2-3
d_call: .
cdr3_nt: TGTGCCAGTAGTATCAGGGTCCCCACAGATACGCAGTATTTT
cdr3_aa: CASSIRVPTDTQYF

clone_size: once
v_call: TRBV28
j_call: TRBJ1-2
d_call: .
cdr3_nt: TGTGCCAGCAGTCGTACAGGGTTCTTCTATGGCTACACCTTC
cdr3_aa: CASSRTGFFYGYTF

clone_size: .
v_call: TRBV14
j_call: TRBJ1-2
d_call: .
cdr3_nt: TGTGCCAGCAGCCCACAGGGTATTAGCTATGGCTACACCTTC
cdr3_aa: CASSPQGISYGYTF

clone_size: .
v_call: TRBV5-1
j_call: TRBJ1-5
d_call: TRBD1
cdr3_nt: TGCGCCAGCAGCCTGACAGGGGGCGCATTTCAGCCCCAGCATTTT
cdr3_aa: CASSLTGGAFQPQHF

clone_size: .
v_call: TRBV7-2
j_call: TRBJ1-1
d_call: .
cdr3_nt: TGTGCCAGCAGCTTAGACCCCTCGAGGACTGAAGCTTTCTTT
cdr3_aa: CASSLDPSRTEAFF

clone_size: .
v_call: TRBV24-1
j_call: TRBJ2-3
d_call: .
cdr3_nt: TGTGCCACCAGTGATTTGGCGGGGTATAGCACAGATACGCAGTATTTT
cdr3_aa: CATSDLAGYSTDTQYF